This T cell receptor (beta chain) was found in a study of blood T cell repertoires in COVID-19. Study overall: COVID-19 samples collected from the United States, Italy and Spain covered acute and convalescent phases. PBMCs, B-cell-depleted T cells, or T cells were the source of the cDNA or gDNA that made up the material.

Per the original data handling: Cell counts per sample came from amplifying reference gene primers. Data came from immunoSEQ multiplex PCR; TCRdb stores just in-frame clones and leaves some out. The DNA gave D and trimming, while V, J and clone size come from that table. Of about 100,000 clones in the sample, approximately 89% are singletons; the top ten hold 2.1%. This CDR3 is 11 amino acids long. V gave up 6 bases and J gave up 9 bases, with 12 bases separating them. Germline V gene sequence: CDR1 DFQATT, CDR2 SNEGSKA (reference sequence). Material: peripheral blood. This clonotype was obtained from a man aged 50 to 59 with active COVID-19. The chain has TRBV20-1 and TRBJ2-1; the D is unclear. CDR3 region: CSAFRSSEQFF. In DNA, the CDR3 is TGCAGTGCGTTTAGGAGCAGTGAGCAGTTCTTC.